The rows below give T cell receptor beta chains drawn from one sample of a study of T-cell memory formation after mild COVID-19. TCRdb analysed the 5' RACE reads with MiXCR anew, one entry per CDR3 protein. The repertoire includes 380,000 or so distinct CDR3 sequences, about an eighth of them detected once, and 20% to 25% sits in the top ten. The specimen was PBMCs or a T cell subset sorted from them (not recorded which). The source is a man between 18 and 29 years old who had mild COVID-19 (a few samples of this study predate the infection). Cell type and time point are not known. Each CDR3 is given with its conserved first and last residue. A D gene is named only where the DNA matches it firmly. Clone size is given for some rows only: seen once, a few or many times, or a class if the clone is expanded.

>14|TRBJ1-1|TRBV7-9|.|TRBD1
TGTGCCAGCAGCATACAGGGGGTGGGCACTGAAGCTTTCTTT
CASSIQGVGTEAFF
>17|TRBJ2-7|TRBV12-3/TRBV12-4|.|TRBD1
TGTGCCAGCAGCGGAGGGGGGACAGGGGAAGGCCACTACGAGCAGTACTTC
CASSGGGTGEGHYEQYF
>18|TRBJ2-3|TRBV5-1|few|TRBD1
TGCGCCAGCAGCTTGGAATTTTCAGGGGGTCGAGGCACAGATACGCAGTATTTT
CASSLEFSGGRGTDTQYF
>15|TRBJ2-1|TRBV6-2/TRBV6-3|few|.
TGTGCCAGCAGTGGGTTGAGGGGGTCCTACAATGAGCAGTTCTTC
CASSGLRGSYNEQFF
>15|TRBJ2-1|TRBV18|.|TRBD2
TGTGCCAGCTCACGAAGCGGGGGGGCCCACAATGAGCAGTTCTTC
CASSRSGGAHNEQFF
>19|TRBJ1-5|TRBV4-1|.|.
TGCGCCAGCAGCCAAGGGTCGGACAGAACATTTGGGGGCAATCAGCCCCAGCATTTT
CASSQGSDRTFGGNQPQHF
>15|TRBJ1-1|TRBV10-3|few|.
TGTGCCATCAGTGCGGCCCTACCACCGAACACTGAAGCTTTCTTT
CAISAALPPNTEAFF
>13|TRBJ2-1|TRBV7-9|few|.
TGTGCCAGCAGCTTCGAACGGTACAATGAGCAGTTCTTC
CASSFERYNEQFF
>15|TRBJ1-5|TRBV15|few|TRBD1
TGTGCCACCAGCATTAGACAGGGTCAAAATCAGCCCCAGCATTTT
CATSIRQGQNQPQHF
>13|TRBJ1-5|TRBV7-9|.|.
TGTGCCAGCAGTTCCGACAATGAGCAGCCCCAGCATTTT
CASSSDNEQPQHF
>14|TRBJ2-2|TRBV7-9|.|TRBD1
TGTGCCATACAGGGGGTGATGAACACCTGGGAGCTGTTTTTT
CAIQGVMNTWELFF
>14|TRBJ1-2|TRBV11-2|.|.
TGTGCCAGCAGCCCTGCCGGGCCCAACTATGGCTACACCTTC
CASSPAGPNYGYTF
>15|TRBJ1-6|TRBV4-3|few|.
TGCGCCAGCAGCCAAGGGGTACAGGGTAGTTCACCCCTCCACTTT
CASSQGVQGSSPLHF
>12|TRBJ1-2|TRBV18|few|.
TGTGCCAGCTCACCAAGACCCCCCGGATACACCTTC
CASSPRPPGYTF
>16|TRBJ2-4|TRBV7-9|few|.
TGTGCCAGCAGCCCCCCTATGGGGCAAGCCAAAAACATTCAGTACTTC
CASSPPMGQAKNIQYF
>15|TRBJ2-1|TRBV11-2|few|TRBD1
TGTGCCAGCAGCTTAGGAGGGACAGGATACAATGAGCAGTTCTTC
CASSLGGTGYNEQFF
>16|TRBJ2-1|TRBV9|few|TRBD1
TGTGCCAGCAGCTTAGCCGGGACAGGGGGCTGGAGTGAGCAGTTCTTC
CASSLAGTGGWSEQFF
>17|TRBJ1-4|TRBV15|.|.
TGTGCCACCAGCAGAGATCAGTTTTCCGGGGGAAATGAAAAACTGTTTTTT
CATSRDQFSGGNEKLFF
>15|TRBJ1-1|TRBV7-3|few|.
TGTGCCAGCAGCTTAACTGGGCGGCAGGGTACTGAAGCTTTCTTT
CASSLTGRQGTEAFF
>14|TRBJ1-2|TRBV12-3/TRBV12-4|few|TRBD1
TGTGCCAGCAGTTCATCAGGGGGCGCGGGTGGCTACACCTTC
CASSSSGGAGGYTF
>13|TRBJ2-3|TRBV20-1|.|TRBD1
TGCAGTGCTGAGGGGACAGTCACAGATACGCAGTATTTT
CSAEGTVTDTQYF
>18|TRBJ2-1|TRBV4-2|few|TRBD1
TGTGCCAGCAGCCAAGATCTTTCTCTGGGGGACAGGGTCAATGAGCAGTTCTTC
CASSQDLSLGDRVNEQFF
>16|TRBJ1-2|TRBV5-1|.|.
TGCGCCAGCAGCTTGGACAGGGCCCATACGGACTATGGCTACACCTTC
CASSLDRAHTDYGYTF
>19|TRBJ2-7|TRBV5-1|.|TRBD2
TGCGCCAGCAGCGGGAGTCCGGGACTAGCGGCGATCGTCTCCTACGAGCAGTACTTC
CASSGSPGLAAIVSYEQYF
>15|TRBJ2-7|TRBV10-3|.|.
TGTGCCATCAGTGAGTTTATCACCAGTTCCTACGAGCAGTACTTC
CAISEFITSSYEQYF
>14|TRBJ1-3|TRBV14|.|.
TGTGCCAGCAGCCAACAAGTCGCCGGAAACACCATATATTTT
CASSQQVAGNTIYF
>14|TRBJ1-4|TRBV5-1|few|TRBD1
TGCGCCACACGGACAGGGGGCGTTAATGAAAAACTGTTTTTT
CATRTGGVNEKLFF
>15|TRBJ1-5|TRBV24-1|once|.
TGTGCCACCAGTTGGGGAAGCGGGGGGCTTCAGCCCCAGCATTTT
CATSWGSGGLQPQHF
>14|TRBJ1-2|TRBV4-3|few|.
TGCGCCAGCAGCCAAGTAGGCCGAGGGTATGGCTACACCTTC
CASSQVGRGYGYTF
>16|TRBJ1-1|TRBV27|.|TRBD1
TGTGCCAGCAGTTCTCCAGGGGGCGGGAGAGACACTGAAGCTTTCTTT
CASSSPGGGRDTEAFF
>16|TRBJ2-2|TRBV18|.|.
TGTGCCAGCTCACCACCGGGCGAAGGGGCGCAAGGGGAGCTGTTTTTT
CASSPPGEGAQGELFF
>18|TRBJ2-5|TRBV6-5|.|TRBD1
TGTGCCAGCAGTTACGGTCAGGGGGCCCCGACCGGGCAGGAGACCCAGTACTTC
CASSYGQGAPTGQETQYF
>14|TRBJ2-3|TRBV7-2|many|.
TGTGCCAGCAGCTTAGCGGGGGCGATTCGTACGCAGTATTTT
CASSLAGAIRTQYF
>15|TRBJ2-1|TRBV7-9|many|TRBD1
TGTGCCAGCAGCTTATTGCAGGCAGGGGGAGATGAGCAGTTCTTC
CASSLLQAGGDEQFF
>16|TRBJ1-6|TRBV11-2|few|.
TGTGCCAGCAGCTTAACCAGGCCCTCCTATAATTCACCCCTCCACTTT
CASSLTRPSYNSPLHF
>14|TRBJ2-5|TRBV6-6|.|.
TGTGCCAGCAGTTACTCACGCATCCAAGAGACCCAGTACTTC
CASSYSRIQETQYF
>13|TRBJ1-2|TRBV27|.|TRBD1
TGTGCCAGCAGTTGGGGACAGGGGGCCGGCTACACCTTC
CASSWGQGAGYTF
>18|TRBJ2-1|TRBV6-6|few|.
TGTGCCAGCAGTTACATCGGGTACCGGGACGAAGGCGGCGATGAGCAGTTCTTC
CASSYIGYRDEGGDEQFF
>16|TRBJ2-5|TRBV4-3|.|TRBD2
TGCGCCAGCAGCCATGGACTAGCGGGGGCAGGGGAGACCCAGTACTTC
CASSHGLAGAGETQYF
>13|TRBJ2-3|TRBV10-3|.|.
TGTGCCATCACCGGGGGGCGCGGAGATACGCAGTATTTT
CAITGGRGDTQYF
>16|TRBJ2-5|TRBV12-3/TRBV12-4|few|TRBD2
TGTGCCAGCAAGGTCTGGGGAGCGGGGGGACAAGAGACCCAGTACTTC
CASKVWGAGGQETQYF
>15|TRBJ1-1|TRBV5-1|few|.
TGCGCCAGCAGCCTTCGGCCGGGGCCGAACACTGAAGCTTTCTTT
CASSLRPGPNTEAFF
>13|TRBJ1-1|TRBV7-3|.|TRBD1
TGTGCCAGCAGCCCAGGACAGGGGGCTGAAGCTTTCTTT
CASSPGQGAEAFF
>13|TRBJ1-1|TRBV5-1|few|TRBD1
TGCGCCAGCAGCGTGGGACAGGCCTTTGAAGCTTTCTTT
CASSVGQAFEAFF
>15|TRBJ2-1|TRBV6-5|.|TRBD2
TGTGCCAGCAGCTCCCGAGTGGGGGGAGGGAATGAGCAGTTCTTC
CASSSRVGGGNEQFF
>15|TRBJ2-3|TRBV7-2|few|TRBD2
TGTGCCAGTAGCGGGGGTGCTACTAGCACAGATACGCAGTATTTT
CASSGGATSTDTQYF
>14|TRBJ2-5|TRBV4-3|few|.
TGCGCCAGCAGCCAAGAACCGGGTTCGGAGACCCAGTACTTC
CASSQEPGSETQYF
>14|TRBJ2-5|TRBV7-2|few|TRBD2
TGTGCCAGCAGCCGGGGGGGCCGAGGAGAGACCCAGTACTTC
CASSRGGRGETQYF
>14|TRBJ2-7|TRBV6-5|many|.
TGTGCCAGCAGTTACGGGCAGGCCTCCTACGAGCAGTACTTC
CASSYGQASYEQYF
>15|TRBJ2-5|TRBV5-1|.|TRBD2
TGCGCCAGCAGCTTTGTACGCGGGGGGAAAGAGACCCAGTACTTC
CASSFVRGGKETQYF
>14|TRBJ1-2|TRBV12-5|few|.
TGTGCTAGTGGTTTCGGTCGGGCAGACTATGGCTACACCTTC
CASGFGRADYGYTF
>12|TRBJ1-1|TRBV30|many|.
TGTGCCTGGGATGAGGGTCGGACTGAAGCTTTCTTT
CAWDEGRTEAFF
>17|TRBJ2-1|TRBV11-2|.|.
TGTGCCAGCAGCTTAGACAGGGGACCCCAATCCTACAATGAGCAGTTCTTC
CASSLDRGPQSYNEQFF
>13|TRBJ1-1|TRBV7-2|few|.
TGTGCCAGCAGCCCCCAGAAGAACACTGAAGCTTTCTTT
CASSPQKNTEAFF
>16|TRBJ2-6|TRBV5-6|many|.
TGTGCCAGCAGCCTGAGAATAGGGGGCGGGGTCGACGTCCTGACTTTC
CASSLRIGGGVDVLTF
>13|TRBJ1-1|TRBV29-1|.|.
TGCAGCGTCACCGGGACATTGAACACTGAAGCTTTCTTT
CSVTGTLNTEAFF
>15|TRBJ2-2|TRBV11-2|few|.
TGTGCCAGCACCTTCGGCAGGGGCGACACCGGGGAGCTGTTTTTT
CASTFGRGDTGELFF